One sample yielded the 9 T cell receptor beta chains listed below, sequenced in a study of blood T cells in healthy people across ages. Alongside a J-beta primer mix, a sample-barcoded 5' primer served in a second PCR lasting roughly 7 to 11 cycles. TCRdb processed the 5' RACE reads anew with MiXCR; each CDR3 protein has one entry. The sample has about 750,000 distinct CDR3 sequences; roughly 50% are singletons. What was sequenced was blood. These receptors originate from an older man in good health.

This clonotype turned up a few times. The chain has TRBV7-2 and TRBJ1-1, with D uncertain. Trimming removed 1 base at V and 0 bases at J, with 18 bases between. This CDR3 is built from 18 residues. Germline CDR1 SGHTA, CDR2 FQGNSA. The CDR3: CASSLGVFQVPMNTEAFF. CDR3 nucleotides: TGTGCCAGCAGCTTAGGCGTATTCCAAGTACCTATGAACACTGAAGCTTTCTTT.

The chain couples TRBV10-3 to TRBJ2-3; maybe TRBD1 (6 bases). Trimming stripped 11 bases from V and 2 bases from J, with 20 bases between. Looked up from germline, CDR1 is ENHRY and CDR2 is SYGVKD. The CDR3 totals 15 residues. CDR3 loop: CAVQPQGSLTDTQYF. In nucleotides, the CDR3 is TGTGCCGTCCAGCCCCAGGGGTCGCTCACAGATACGCAGTATTTT.

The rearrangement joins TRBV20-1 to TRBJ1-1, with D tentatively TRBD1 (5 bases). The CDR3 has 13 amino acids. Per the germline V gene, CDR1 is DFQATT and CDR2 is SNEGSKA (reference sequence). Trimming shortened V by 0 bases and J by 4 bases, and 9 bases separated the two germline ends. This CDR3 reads CSARDSGATEAFF. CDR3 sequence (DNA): TGCAGTGCTAGAGACTCCGGGGCCACTGAAGCTTTCTTT.

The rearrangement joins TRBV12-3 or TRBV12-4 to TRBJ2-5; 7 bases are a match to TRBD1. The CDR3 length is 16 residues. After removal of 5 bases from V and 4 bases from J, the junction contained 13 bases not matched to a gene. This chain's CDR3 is CASSPRDTGVGETQYF. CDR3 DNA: TGTGCCAGCAGTCCGAGGGATACAGGGGTGGGAGAGACCCAGTACTTC.

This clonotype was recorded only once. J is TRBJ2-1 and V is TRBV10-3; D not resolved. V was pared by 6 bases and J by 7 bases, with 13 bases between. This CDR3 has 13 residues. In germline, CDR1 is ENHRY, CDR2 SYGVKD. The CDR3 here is CAIRHTDGNEQFF. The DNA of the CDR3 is TGTGCCATCAGGCACACTGATGGGAATGAGCAGTTCTTC.

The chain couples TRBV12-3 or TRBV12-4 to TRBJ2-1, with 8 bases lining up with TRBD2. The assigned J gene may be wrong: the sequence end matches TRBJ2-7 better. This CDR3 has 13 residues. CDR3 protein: CASAGTRGGEQYF. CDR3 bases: TGTGCCAGCGCCGGGACTAGAGGGGGCGAGCAGTACTTC.

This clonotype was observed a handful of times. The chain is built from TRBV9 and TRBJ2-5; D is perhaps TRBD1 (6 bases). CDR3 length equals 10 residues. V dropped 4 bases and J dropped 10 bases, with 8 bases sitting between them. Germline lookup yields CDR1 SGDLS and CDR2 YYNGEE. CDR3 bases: TGTGCCAGCAGCACAGGGAACCAGTACTTC. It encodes CASSTGNQYF.

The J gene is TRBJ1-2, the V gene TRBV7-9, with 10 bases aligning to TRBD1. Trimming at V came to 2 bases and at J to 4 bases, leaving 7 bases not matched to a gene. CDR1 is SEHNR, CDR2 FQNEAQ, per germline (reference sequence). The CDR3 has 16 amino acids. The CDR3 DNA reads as TGTGCCAGCAGCTTATTTGAGGGACAGGGGCCCTATGGCTACACCTTC. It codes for CASSLFEGQGPYGYTF.

CDR3 DNA sequence: TGTGCCAGCAGTTTTTCCCCGACAGGGGGGGAGAGAACCCAGTACTTC. Its protein product is CASSFSPTGGERTQYF. The J gene is TRBJ2-5, the V gene TRBV28; 9 positions match TRBD1. Losses at the gene ends were 3 bases for V and 8 bases for J; bases not matched to a gene: 13. The germline gives CDR1 MDHEN, CDR2 SYDVKM. The CDR3 runs 16 residues.